What follows are 21 T cell receptor beta chains derived from one specimen sequenced in a study of T cell changes during pregnancy in multiple sclerosis. Sequenced by immunoSEQ multiplex PCR; TCRdb stores in-frame clones only, minus some. The sample holds tens of thousands of clones, almost 95% seen once. The material sequenced was peripheral blood, taken in the third trimester of pregnancy. Source of these receptors: a female donor in good health, enrolled as a control in a pregnancy study.

This sequence joins TRBV19 and TRBJ1-1; 9 bases agree with TRBD1. Per germline, CDR1 LNHDA and CDR2 SQIVND (reference sequence). V trimming: 3 bases; J trimming: 5 bases; junction bases outside the gene matches: 4. CDR3 size: 14 residues. The CDR3 DNA reads as TGTGCCAGTAGTATTGGGACAGGGAGGACTGAAGCTTTCTTT. This gives the protein CASSIGTGRTEAFF.

The J gene is TRBJ2-2, the V gene TRBV27; possibly TRBD1 for D (6 bases). Germline V gene lookup returns CDR1 MNHEY and CDR2 SMNVEV (reference sequence). The germline V and J ends were trimmed by 5 bases and 6 bases, with 13 bases remaining between them. The CDR3 length is 14 residues. The CDR3 coding sequence is TGTGCCAGCAGTCCGCAGGGGTATGCCGGGGAGCTGTTTTTT. Encoded protein: CASSPQGYAGELFF.

V is TRBV28 and J is TRBJ2-7; D is uncertain. The length of the CDR3 is 15 residues. CDR1 is MDHEN and CDR2 is SYDVKM in the germline V gene. V was shortened by 5 bases and J by 2 bases, with 16 bases between the two germline ends. CDR3 region: CASSPTGGATYEQYF. The CDR3, as DNA: TGTGCCAGCAGTCCCACGGGTGGTGCGACCTACGAGCAGTACTTC.

The V and J genes are TRBV18 and TRBJ1-5, with D perhaps matching TRBD1 (6 bases). The CDR3 length is 14 residues. Germline-derived CDR1 and CDR2 are KGHSH and LQKENI. V shed 3 bases and J shed 3 bases, with 9 bases lying between them. CDR3 in amino acids: CASSPDRSNQPQHF. DNA for the CDR3: TGTGCCAGCTCACCCGACAGGTCCAATCAGCCCCAGCATTTT.

This chain links TRBV18 with TRBJ1-2; 7 bases match TRBD1. V shed 6 bases and J 1 base; nucleotides not matched to a gene: 11. CDR1 and CDR2 (germline): KGHSH, LQKENI. CDR3 size: 16 residues. Written as DNA, the CDR3 is TGTGCCAGCTCTCCTTTATCGGGACAGAGTAACTATGGCTACACCTTC. Translating gives CASSPLSGQSNYGYTF.

This chain connects TRBV4-3 to TRBJ2-3, with 10 bases matching TRBD2. With V trimmed by 3 bases and J by 2 bases, 14 bases remained unmatched. In germline, CDR1 is LGHNA, CDR2 YSLEER. This CDR3 contains 19 residues. The CDR3 sequence is CASSHLLAGEGLTTDTQYF. The CDR3 DNA sequence: TGCGCCAGCAGCCACCTTCTAGCGGGAGAAGGACTAACCACAGATACGCAGTATTTT.

This clone occurred once. The V gene is TRBV23-1, the J gene TRBJ1-5; 9 bases line up with TRBD1. TRBV23-1 is noted as an ORF with a role that remains uncertain. Trimming took 6 bases from V and 2 from J; bases not matched to a gene: 8. The CDR3 extends over 16 amino acids. The CDR3 region has the DNA TGCGCCAGCAGCCAGGGACAGGGTAAGGGCAATCAGCCCCAGCATTTT. Its translation: CASSQGQGKGNQPQHF.

The chain uses TRBV5-8 and TRBJ1-2; TRBD1 matches at 9 bases. In germline, CDR1 is SGHTS, CDR2 YDEGEE. V shed 4 bases, J shed 8 bases, and the junction held 9 bases outside the gene matches. The CDR3 has 14 amino acids. CDR3 sequence reads: CASSPGTGSEGYTF. The CDR3 region has the DNA TGTGCCAGCAGCCCCGGGACAGGGTCAGAAGGCTACACCTTC.

In this sample, this clone turned up once. V and J are TRBV7-2 and TRBJ1-4; D ambiguous. CDR1 is SGHTA, CDR2 FQGNSA, per germline. Trimming removed 3 bases at V and 10 bases at J, with 15 bases between. The CDR3 contains 14 residues. The CDR3 reads CASSFLGKSGKLFF. DNA of the CDR3: TGTGCCAGCAGCTTCCTCGGGAAGTCGGGAAAACTGTTTTTT.

The V call is TRBV5-5, the J call TRBJ2-3, with D maybe TRBD2 (6 bases). The CDR3 spans 15 residues. V was pared by 4 bases and J by 3 bases, with 15 bases between. Germline V gene data show CDR1 as SGHKS and CDR2 as YYEKEE (reference sequence). The CDR3 reads CASSPSGTVTDTQYF. CDR3 coding DNA: TGTGCCAGCAGCCCCTCCGGGACTGTAACAGATACGCAGTATTTT. The variable domain in full, with the rest retrieved from reference TRBV5-5 and TRBJ2-3, is DAGVTQSPTHLIKTRGQQVTLRCSPISGHKSVSWYQQVLGQGPQFIFQYYEKEERGRGNFPDRFSARQFPNYSSELNVNALLLGDSALYLCASSPSGTVTDTQYFGPGTRLTVL.

This clone has only one observation. V usage is TRBV19 and J usage is TRBJ2-5, with 7 bases aligning to TRBD1. V was pared by 5 bases and J by 1 base, with 4 bases of the junction left unmatched. The germline V gene has CDR1 LNHDA and CDR2 SQIVND (reference sequence). The CDR3 sequence is 14 residues long. The CDR3 DNA is TGTGCCAGTAGTGTGGGACAGCCCCAAGAGACCCAGTACTTC. Residues: CASSVGQPQETQYF.

This clone was observed once. This rearrangement joins TRBV11-1 to TRBJ2-7; TRBD1 matches at 8 bases. There are 14 residues in the CDR3. Per the germline V gene, CDR1 is SGHAT and CDR2 is FQDESV (reference sequence). The ends lost 5 bases at V and 2 bases at J; junction bases unmatched: 5. Here the CDR3 reads CASSKNRGTYEQYF. The CDR3, as DNA: TGTGCCAGCAGCAAGAACAGGGGGACCTACGAGCAGTACTTC.

This clone occurred once. This chain uses TRBV7-2 with TRBJ2-1, with TRBD1 matching over 11 bases. The trim removed 2 bases at V and 8 bases at J, leaving 5 bases unmatched. Germline CDR1 is SGHTA and CDR2 is FQGNSA. CDR3 length equals 15 residues. The CDR3 DNA sequence: TGTGCCAGCAGCTTAATGGGACAGGGGGTGGATGAGCAGTTCTTC. It specifies CASSLMGQGVDEQFF.

The chain uses TRBV5-1 and TRBJ2-1; TRBD2 agrees at 14 bases. The length of the CDR3 is 14 residues. The J segment lost 10 bases and the V segment lost 4 bases, leaving 4 bases of the junction unmatched. From germline, CDR1 is SGHRS and CDR2 YFSETQ. In DNA, the CDR3 is TGCGCCAGCAGCCGGGGACTAGCGGGGGAAGAGCAGTTCTTC. This translates into CASSRGLAGEEQFF.

The chain has TRBV19 and TRBJ2-1, with TRBD2 matching over 14 bases. Germline V lookup: CDR1 LNHDA, CDR2 SQIVND (reference sequence). The CDR3 sequence is 16 residues long. The junction had 5 bases not matched to a gene; V was cut back by 4 bases and J by 6 bases. The DNA for the CDR3 is TGTGCCAGTAGTAAGGGACTAGCGGGAGACGGCAATGAGCAGTTCTTC. Its protein product is CASSKGLAGDGNEQFF.

The chain recombines TRBV4-2 with TRBJ2-3; 10 bases agree with TRBD2. J gave up 1 base and V 1 base, and 8 bases lay outside the gene matches. The CDR3 extends over 18 amino acids. Germline V lookup: CDR1 LGHNA, CDR2 YNFKEQ. DNA for the CDR3: TGTGCCAGCAGCCAAGCTCTAGCGGGAGTCGTCGGCACAGATACGCAGTATTTT. Amino acids: CASSQALAGVVGTDTQYF.

Worth noting for this clone: A junction end diverges from the germline sequence, so it may reflect a read error. The rearrangement links TRBV5-1 to TRBJ2-7; TRBD1 is a possible D gene (5 bases). Germline V gene lookup returns CDR1 SGHRS and CDR2 YFSETQ. The CDR3 sequence is 14 residues long. The CDR3 sequence: CASSLDGHPYEQYF. The DNA for the CDR3 is TGCGCCAGCAGTTTGGACGGACACCCCTACGAGCAGTACTTC. The full variable domain, with the rest looked up from reference TRBV5-1 and TRBJ2-7, is KAGVTQTPRYLIKTRGQQVTLSCSPISGHRSVSWYQQTPGQGLQFLFEYFSETQRNKGNFPGRFSGRQFSNSRSEMNVSTLELGDSALYLCASSLDGHPYEQYFGPGTRLTVT.

The chain couples TRBV6-6 to TRBJ2-5; tentatively, D is TRBD2 (6 bases). Gene TRBJ2-7 matches the end of the DNA better, so the J call may be wrong. This CDR3 has 12 amino acids. Germline-derived CDR1 and CDR2 are MNHNY and SVGAGI (reference sequence). CDR3 sequence (DNA): TGTGCCAGCTCCCCGCGGGGCTACGAGCAGTACTTC. Translation gives CASSPRGYEQYF.

This chain connects TRBV5-1 to TRBJ2-3, with 7 bases lining up with TRBD1. J gave up 0 bases and V 2 bases, and 3 bases lay outside the gene matches. CDR1 SGHRS and CDR2 YFSETQ come from the germline V gene. CDR3 size: 15 residues. The CDR3 spells CASSFDRASTDTQYF. CDR3 in DNA: TGCGCCAGCAGCTTCGACAGGGCCAGCACAGATACGCAGTATTTT.

The chain couples TRBV7-9 to TRBJ2-5, with 13 nucleotides matching TRBD2. With 6 bases clipped from V and 3 bases from J, the junction kept 4 bases outside the gene matches. The CDR3 has 15 residues. Germline V lookup: CDR1 SEHNR, CDR2 FQNEAQ (reference sequence). CDR3 sequence (DNA): TGTGCCAGCAGTAGCGGACTAGCGGGGGAAGAGACCCAGTACTTC. This encodes CASSSGLAGEETQYF.

The CDR3 nucleotides are TGTGCCAGCAGTTTACTTCTCTCTCTAGCGGACGCCTACGAGCAGTACTTC. Protein product: CASSLLLSLADAYEQYF. This sequence joins TRBV28 and TRBJ2-7; 7 bases align to TRBD2. J gave up 2 bases and V 2 bases, and 12 bases lay outside the gene matches. Per germline, CDR1 MDHEN and CDR2 SYDVKM. The CDR3 totals 17 residues.